The TCR beta chain described here comes from a study of shared clonotypes between healthy human individuals. Findings and limits, study-wide: The researchers took only blood, and tissue repertoires probably look different. Though the depth was large, rarefaction showed that sorted-subset sequencing was incomplete.

Assay runs were performed at deep level. Clones were read by immunoSEQ multiplex PCR, and TCRdb kept only the in-frame ones, dropping some. Of about 2,200,000 clones listed, about 93% were seen once; the top ten hold about 1.8%. Naive CD8 cells, CD45RO-negative and positively selected for CCR7, excluded terminally differentiated effector memory CD45RA+ cells. Study donors comprised healthy, HIV-negative adults devoid of recent acute infection or vaccination. About this clone: The antigen is undetermined.

The CDR3 sequence is 15 residues long. CDR1 and CDR2 (germline): SGDLS, YYNGEE. V shed 3 bases and J shed 0 bases, with 10 bases lying between them. The sequencing sample was made of naive CD8+ T cells from PBMCs. This receptor was obtained from a man aged 18 to 35 in good health. Some clones in this sample may be carry-over from other donors' samples. The chain links TRBV9 to TRBJ1-3, with D unclear. The CDR3 loop is CASSAVQSSGNTIYF. The CDR3 nucleotides are TGTGCCAGCAGCGCCGTCCAGAGCTCTGGAAACACCATATATTTT.